This entry features one T cell receptor (beta chain) sequence. Its target is not known. The CDR3 is 15 residues long. CDR1 is SSHAT and CDR2 is FNYEAQ in the germline V gene (reference sequence). Trimming left V 5 bases short and J 4 bases short, with 17 bases between. The data derive from a study of OX40 agonist ivuxolimab in advanced cancers. Background on the study: Treatment of patients was with ivuxolimab, an agonistic anti-OX40 (CD134) antibody. Patients received ivuxolimab, an intravenous treatment, every 2 weeks at 0.01 to 10 mg/kg.

Here immunoSEQ multiplex PCR was the method, and the copy in TCRdb shows in-frame clones only, minus some. The sample includes tens of thousands of clones, approximately 90% seen only once; the top ten take approximately 8%. Findings and limits, study-wide: At doses 0.1 to 3.0 mg/kg, CD4+ and CD8+ clones expanded. Relative to CD4+ cells, CD8+ T cells on average had more expanded clones.

The sequencing here drew on CD4+ or CD8+ T cells sorted from blood, taken in a trial of the OX40 agonist ivuxolimab. The V and J genes are TRBV7-7 and TRBJ2-5, with D perhaps TRBD1 (6 bases). The sequence came from an adult with an advanced solid tumor such as melanoma, head and neck, liver or kidney cancer. DNA for the CDR3: TGTGCCAGCAGCCCCCTCACAGGGTCGGGAGAGACCCAGTACTTC. Translation gives CASSPLTGSGETQYF.